One and the same sample provided the 8 T cell receptor beta chains below, sequenced in a study of T cell changes during pregnancy in multiple sclerosis. Libraries were prepared by immunoSEQ multiplex PCR; TCRdb keeps only in-frame clonotypes and omits some of them. The data hold tens of thousands of clones, with approximately 90% observed a single time. Specimen: peripheral blood, collected before pregnancy. The receptors were sampled from a female donor with multiple sclerosis, enrolled in a pregnancy study.

The chain couples TRBV10-1 to TRBJ2-1, with TRBD2 matching over 7 bases. The CDR3 extends over 16 amino acids. The germline gives CDR1 WNHNN, CDR2 SYGVQD (reference sequence). V shed 3 bases, J shed 0 bases, and the junction held 5 bases outside the gene matches. The CDR3 region is CASSEGAGSSYNEQFF. CDR3 DNA: TGCGCCAGCAGTGAAGGAGCGGGAAGCTCCTACAATGAGCAGTTCTTC.

The chain joins TRBV2 to TRBJ2-7, with a possible D match to TRBD1 (6 bases). The CDR3 consists of 15 residues. V lost 8 bases, J lost 1 base, and 18 bases lay in between. CDR1 and CDR2 from the germline V gene are SNHLY and FYNNEI. The CDR3 is CASHDWGPPSYEQYF. CDR3 nucleotides: TGTGCCAGCCATGACTGGGGGCCCCCATCCTACGAGCAGTACTTC.

This chain links TRBV7-9 with TRBJ2-5, with TRBD2 matching 13 bases. The germline V gene has CDR1 SEHNR and CDR2 FQNEAQ (reference sequence). V was clipped by 1 base and J by 6 bases; unmatched bases: 5. The CDR3 has 16 amino acids. The CDR3 DNA reads TGTGCCAGCAGCTTAGGACTAGCGGGGGGTCAGAAGACCCAGTACTTC. This encodes CASSLGLAGGQKTQYF.

The CDR3 region has the DNA TGCGCCAGCAGCCTGACTATAGGACAGGCTACAGATACGCAGTATTTT. This sequence encodes CASSLTIGQATDTQYF. The chain couples TRBV5-1 to TRBJ2-3; TRBD1 matches at 7 bases. V shed 4 bases, J shed 3 bases, and the junction held 11 bases outside the gene matches. The CDR3 runs 16 residues. The germline CDR1 and CDR2 sequences are SGHRS and YFSETQ.

This chain uses TRBV2 with TRBJ2-7; a weak D match, TRBD2 (6 bases). The V gene lost 10 bases and the J gene lost 3 bases, with 19 bases spanning the gap. This CDR3 region has 14 residues. Germline-derived CDR1 and CDR2 are SNHLY and FYNNEI. The CDR3 coding sequence is TGTGCCATCTTACTAGCTAATAAAGGCTACGAGCAGTACTTC. As protein: CAILLANKGYEQYF.

The V and J genes are TRBV27 and TRBJ2-1; the match to TRBD2 covers 10 bases. V was pared by 6 bases and J by 5 bases, with 10 bases of the junction left unmatched. In germline, CDR1 is MNHEY, CDR2 SMNVEV (reference sequence). The CDR3 has 16 residues. The CDR3: CASSLNSGRKHNEQFF. The DNA of the CDR3 is TGTGCCAGCAGCCTAAATAGCGGGAGGAAACACAATGAGCAGTTCTTC.

V and J are TRBV6-1 and TRBJ1-2, with D possibly being TRBD1 (6 bases). CDR3 length: 13 amino acids. The germline gives CDR1 MNHNS, CDR2 SASEGT. Trimming shortened V by 5 bases and J by 7 bases, and 14 bases separated the two germline ends. The CDR3 bases are TGTGCCAGCAGTCTTCAGGGGTGGGGTGGCTACACCTTC. Translation: CASSLQGWGGYTF.

The chain has TRBV30 and TRBJ2-7; perhaps TRBD1 as D (5 bases). This CDR3 region has 14 residues. Per germline, CDR1 GTSNPN and CDR2 SVGIG (reference sequence). V lost 0 bases and J lost 4, with 13 bases in between. CDR3 region: CAWSVGARSYEQYF. In nucleotides, the CDR3 is TGTGCCTGGAGTGTAGGGGCCAGATCTTACGAGCAGTACTTC.